Listed below are T cell receptor beta chains from one sample, sequenced in a study of blood T cell repertoires in COVID-19. Sequencing was performed with immunoSEQ multiplex PCR; in TCRdb, only in-frame clones are kept and a portion is missing. Altogether some 110,000 clones are present, approximately 90% being singletons, with the ten largest covering 1.8%. The sequenced sample was peripheral blood. These receptors were taken from a human donor with active COVID-19. The donor label of this sample is uncertain. CDR3s include the opening cysteine and the closing phenylalanine or tryptophan. The D gene is left open where the match is weak. Some rows have no size entry. The others give once, few or many, or a class for an expanded clone.

size: .; V: TRBV5-1; D: TRBD1; J: TRBJ2-5; CDR3: CASMAGGVQETQYF; DNA: TGCGCCAGCATGGCAGGGGGTGTTCAAGAGACCCAGTACTTC
size: .; V: TRBV27; D: .; J: TRBJ2-2; CDR3: CASRRTAGTLNTGELFF; DNA: TGTGCCAGCAGACGAACAGCAGGGACTCTTAACACCGGGGAGCTGTTTTTT
size: .; V: TRBV7-3; D: TRBD2; J: TRBJ2-5; CDR3: CASSLVPSGSQETQYF; DNA: TGTGCCAGCAGCTTAGTGCCTAGCGGGAGCCAAGAGACCCAGTACTTC
size: .; V: TRBV6-2/TRBV6-3; D: .; J: TRBJ2-3; CDR3: CASSYGGARDTQYF; DNA: TGTGCCAGCAGTTACGGAGGGGCTAGAGATACGCAGTATTTT
size: .; V: TRBV9; D: .; J: TRBJ1-1; CDR3: CASSVGGKAPNTEAFF; DNA: TGTGCCAGCAGCGTAGGAGGGAAGGCCCCGAACACTGAAGCTTTCTTT
size: .; V: TRBV7-9; D: .; J: TRBJ2-3; CDR3: CASSSVTLGPTDTQYF; DNA: TGTGCCAGCAGCTCCGTCACCTTGGGCCCCACAGATACGCAGTATTTT
size: .; V: TRBV11-2; D: TRBD1; J: TRBJ2-5; CDR3: CASSKNRGAGEETQYF; DNA: TGTGCCAGCAGCAAAAACAGGGGAGCTGGGGAAGAGACCCAGTACTTC
size: .; V: TRBV7-9; D: .; J: TRBJ2-4; CDR3: CASSLQGLAKNIQYF; DNA: TGTGCCAGCAGCTTACAGGGGCTAGCCAAAAACATTCAGTACTTC
size: .; V: TRBV29-1; D: .; J: TRBJ1-4; CDR3: CSVWAYRDSNEKLFF; DNA: TGCAGCGTTTGGGCCTACAGGGATTCAAATGAAAAACTGTTTTTT
size: .; V: TRBV27; D: TRBD1; J: TRBJ1-5; CDR3: CASSLYSPDRVTYQPQHF; DNA: TGTGCCAGCAGTTTATATTCCCCGGACAGGGTCACTTATCAGCCCCAGCATTTT
size: few; V: TRBV6-2/TRBV6-3; D: .; J: TRBJ1-2; CDR3: CASSRGTGNYGYTF; DNA: TGTGCCAGCAGTAGGGGAACAGGGAACTATGGCTACACCTTC
size: .; V: TRBV7-9; D: TRBD2; J: TRBJ2-6; CDR3: CASSFRVAGGHGANVLTF; DNA: TGTGCCAGCAGCTTTCGGGTCGCGGGGGGGCACGGGGCCAACGTCCTGACTTTC
size: .; V: TRBV9; D: TRBD1; J: TRBJ2-2; CDR3: CASSHSSRGMNTGELFF; DNA: TGTGCCAGCAGCCACTCCAGCAGGGGGATGAACACCGGGGAGCTGTTTTTT
size: .; V: TRBV11-2; D: TRBD1; J: TRBJ2-5; CDR3: CASSRGQGLHQETQYF; DNA: TGTGCCAGCAGCCGCGGACAGGGGCTTCACCAAGAGACCCAGTACTTC
size: once; V: TRBV5-1; D: TRBD1; J: TRBJ2-7; CDR3: CASSRTGGGYEQYF; DNA: TGCGCCAGCAGCCGGACAGGGGGCGGCTACGAGCAGTACTTC
size: .; V: TRBV21-1; D: .; J: TRBJ1-1; CDR3: CASSKAEFQVETEAFF; DNA: TGTGCCAGCAGCAAAGCAGAATTTCAAGTAGAAACTGAAGCTTTCTTT
size: once; V: TRBV24-1; D: TRBD2; J: TRBJ2-4; CDR3: CATSGGGQLNIQYF; DNA: TGTGCCACCAGTGGGGGAGGGCAGCTAAACATTCAGTACTTC
size: .; V: TRBV5-1; D: TRBD1; J: TRBJ2-7; CDR3: CASNLQGAGYEQYF; DNA: TGCGCCAGCAACCTACAGGGGGCGGGCTACGAGCAGTACTTC
size: .; V: TRBV5-1; D: TRBD2; J: TRBJ2-3; CDR3: CASSLRPGGSTDTQYF; DNA: TGCGCCAGCAGCTTGCGGCCGGGAGGCTCCACAGATACGCAGTATTTT
size: .; V: TRBV7-9; D: .; J: TRBJ1-1; CDR3: CASSFYQDGEEAFF; DNA: TGTGCCAGCAGCTTCTATCAGGACGGGGAAGAAGCTTTCTTT
size: .; V: TRBV7-9; D: TRBD1; J: TRBJ2-7; CDR3: CASSSDPGIGQAYYEQYF; DNA: TGTGCCAGCAGCTCGGACCCAGGGATCGGACAGGCCTACTACGAGCAGTACTTC
size: .; V: TRBV24-1; D: .; J: TRBJ1-6; CDR3: CATSDFFDRKISSYNSPLHF; DNA: TGTGCCACCAGTGATTTCTTCGACAGGAAAATTAGCTCCTATAATTCACCCCTCCACTTT
size: .; V: TRBV7-3; D: .; J: TRBJ2-3; CDR3: CASSSGLLKADTQYF; DNA: TGTGCCAGCAGCTCGGGACTTCTGAAAGCAGATACGCAGTATTTT
size: .; V: TRBV28; D: .; J: TRBJ2-7; CDR3: CASSREVSGQQYF; DNA: TGTGCCAGCAGCCGAGAAGTATCGGGTCAGCAGTACTTC
size: .; V: TRBV6-5; D: TRBD1; J: TRBJ1-3; CDR3: CASSRDRGTGNTIYF; DNA: TGTGCCAGCAGTCGGGACAGGGGAACTGGAAACACCATATATTTT
size: .; V: TRBV29-1; D: .; J: TRBJ2-7; CDR3: CSVGGNYEQYF; DNA: TGCAGCGTGGGGGGAAACTACGAGCAGTACTTC
size: .; V: TRBV5-1; D: .; J: TRBJ1-2; CDR3: CASSPGQSPNYGYTF; DNA: TGCGCCAGCAGCCCTGGACAGAGTCCTAACTATGGCTACACCTTC
size: .; V: TRBV2; D: TRBD1; J: TRBJ2-7; CDR3: CASRQTETGLKNEQYF; DNA: TGTGCCAGCAGGCAGACTGAGACAGGGTTAAAGAACGAGCAGTACTTC
size: .; V: TRBV6-2/TRBV6-3; D: .; J: TRBJ2-7; CDR3: CASSYSSYEQYF; DNA: TGTGCCAGCAGTTATTCATCCTACGAGCAGTACTTC
size: .; V: TRBV7-3; D: TRBD2; J: TRBJ2-4; CDR3: CASSIARGGIQYF; DNA: TGTGCCAGCAGCATCGCGCGCGGGGGCATTCAGTACTTC
size: .; V: TRBV6-6; D: .; J: TRBJ1-1; CDR3: CASISGRTNTEAFF; DNA: TGTGCCAGCATCTCGGGGAGGACGAACACTGAAGCTTTCTTT
size: .; V: TRBV6-1; D: .; J: TRBJ1-2; CDR3: CASSENAGAVWNYGYTF; DNA: TGTGCCAGCAGTGAAAATGCAGGGGCGGTCTGGAACTATGGCTACACCTTC
size: .; V: TRBV6-5; D: .; J: TRBJ2-7; CDR3: CASSSRFGRGRQYF; DNA: TGTGCCAGCAGTTCTAGGTTTGGCAGAGGAAGGCAGTACTTC
size: .; V: TRBV15; D: TRBD2; J: TRBJ2-5; CDR3: CATSSLAGGPRAQETQYF; DNA: TGTGCCACCAGCAGTCTAGCGGGGGGGCCCAGGGCCCAAGAGACCCAGTACTTC
size: .; V: TRBV5-5; D: .; J: TRBJ1-6; CDR3: CASSLVSGWDSPLHF; DNA: TGTGCCAGCAGCTTGGTATCAGGGTGGGATTCACCCCTCCACTTT
size: .; V: TRBV7-2; D: TRBD2; J: TRBJ2-7; CDR3: CASSLAGTSGNEQYF; DNA: TGTGCCAGCAGCTTAGCCGGGACTAGCGGGAACGAGCAGTACTTC
size: once; V: TRBV21-1; D: .; J: TRBJ1-3; CDR3: CASSNRRDFAGNTIYF; DNA: TGTGCCAGCAGCAATCGCAGGGACTTCGCTGGAAACACCATATATTTT
size: .; V: TRBV19; D: TRBD2; J: TRBJ2-1; CDR3: CASSRLAGGLNEQFF; DNA: TGTGCCAGTAGCAGACTAGCGGGGGGGCTAAATGAGCAGTTCTTC
size: .; V: TRBV18; D: .; J: TRBJ2-1; CDR3: CASSSNYNEQFF; DNA: TGTGCCAGCTCATCAAACTACAATGAGCAGTTCTTC
size: .; V: TRBV11-2; D: .; J: TRBJ2-5; CDR3: CASSSQVQVGGQETQYF; DNA: TGTGCCAGCAGCTCCCAAGTCCAGGTGGGAGGCCAAGAGACCCAGTACTTC
size: .; V: TRBV18; D: TRBD2; J: TRBJ2-3; CDR3: CASSPLGGGGDTQYF; DNA: TGTGCCAGCTCACCTCTCGGCGGGGGGGGTGATACGCAGTATTTT
size: .; V: TRBV5-4; D: .; J: TRBJ2-7; CDR3: CASSFLYSYEQYF; DNA: TGTGCCAGCAGCTTCCTATACTCCTACGAGCAGTACTTC
size: .; V: TRBV11-2; D: .; J: TRBJ2-3; CDR3: CASSLLSGGQSTDTQYF; DNA: TGTGCCAGCAGCTTACTAAGCGGTGGACAGAGCACAGATACGCAGTATTTT
size: .; V: TRBV10-2; D: TRBD1; J: TRBJ1-1; CDR3: CASSEAGTGGEAFF; DNA: TGCGCCAGCAGTGAGGCCGGGACAGGTGGTGAAGCTTTCTTT
size: .; V: TRBV5-1; D: .; J: TRBJ2-2; CDR3: CASRAGNTGELFF; DNA: TGCGCCAGCAGGGCAGGGAACACCGGGGAGCTGTTTTTT
size: .; V: TRBV12-5; D: .; J: TRBJ1-6; CDR3: CASGLVGQIGNSPLHF; DNA: TGTGCTAGTGGTTTGGTAGGACAGATAGGAAATTCACCCCTCCACTTT